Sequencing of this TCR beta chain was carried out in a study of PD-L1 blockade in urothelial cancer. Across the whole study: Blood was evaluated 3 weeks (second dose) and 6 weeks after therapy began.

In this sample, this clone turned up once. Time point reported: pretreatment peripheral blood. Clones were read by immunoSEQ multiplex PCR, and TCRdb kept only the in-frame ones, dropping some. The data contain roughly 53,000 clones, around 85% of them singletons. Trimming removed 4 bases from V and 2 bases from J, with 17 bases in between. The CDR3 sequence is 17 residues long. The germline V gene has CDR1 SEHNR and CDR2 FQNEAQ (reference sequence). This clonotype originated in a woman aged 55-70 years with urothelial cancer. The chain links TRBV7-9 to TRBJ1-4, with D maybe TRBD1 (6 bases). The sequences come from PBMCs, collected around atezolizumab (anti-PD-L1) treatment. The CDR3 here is CASSSHGGAATNEKLFF. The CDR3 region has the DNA TGTGCCAGCAGCTCCCATGGGGGGGCGGCCACTAATGAAAAACTGTTTTTT.